A single sample gave rise to the 23 T cell receptor beta chains below, sequenced in a study of shared T cell receptors in the human thymus. Here immunoSEQ multiplex PCR was the method, and the copy in TCRdb shows in-frame clones only, minus some. The sample shows hundreds of thousands of clones, about 87% of them seen only once. These data were likewise used in another study, on human thymus T cells.

The sequencing input was thymocytes. These receptors all come from a boy in the first two years of life with a congenital heart defect.

A single count supports this clone. The chain combines TRBV7-4 with TRBJ2-2, with D possibly being TRBD1 (6 bases). The V end was cut by 5 bases, the J end by 1 base, with 11 bases between. In germline, CDR1 is SGHVT, CDR2 SQSDAQ. CDR3 length: 15 amino acids. The CDR3 nucleotides read TGTGCCAGCAGCGCAGGGGTCGGGAACACCGGGGAGCTGTTTTTT. This codes for CASSAGVGNTGELFF.

This chain's CDR3 is CASSQVSKGTEAFF. CDR3 in DNA: TGTGCCAGCAGCCAGGTTTCAAAGGGGACTGAAGCTTTCTTT. The chain is built from TRBV9 and TRBJ1-1, with D possibly matching TRBD1 (5 bases). The V gene's germline CDR1 is SGDLS and CDR2 YYNGEE. With 4 bases removed from V and 5 bases from J, the gap between germline ends came to 15 bases. The CDR3 contains 14 residues.

This chain joins TRBV18 and TRBJ2-7; tentative D call: TRBD2 (5 bases). Germline loops: CDR1 KGHSH, CDR2 LQKENI. Trimming cost V 3 bases and J 6 bases, with 21 bases left between them. CDR3 length: 16 residues. The CDR3 DNA sequence: TGTGCCAGCTCACCCCCAGAGGGCTCCCTACTGATCGAGCAGTACTTC. It specifies CASSPPEGSLLIEQYF.

This chain uses TRBV10-3 with TRBJ2-2; 8 bases match TRBD1. CDR1 is ENHRY and CDR2 is SYGVKD in the germline V gene. The ends lost 8 bases at V and 0 bases at J; junction bases unmatched: 8. The CDR3 covers 16 residues. In DNA, the CDR3 is TGTGCCATCTCTACTGGGACAGGAGCGAACACCGGGGAGCTGTTTTTT. Protein product: CAISTGTGANTGELFF.

This CDR3 reads CASSPRDRTTNEKLFF. CDR3 bases: TGCGCCAGCAGCCCTCGGGACAGAACAACTAATGAAAAACTGTTTTTT. J is TRBJ1-4 and V is TRBV4-1; TRBD1 matches at 7 bases. CDR3 length equals 16 residues. Trimming at V came to 4 bases and at J to 0 bases, leaving 5 bases not matched to a gene. CDR1 is MGHRA and CDR2 is YSYEKL in the germline V gene.

The CDR3 spells CATSSLPGQGEETQYF. DNA for the CDR3: TGTGCCACCAGCAGCTTACCGGGACAGGGGGAAGAGACCCAGTACTTC. The J gene is TRBJ2-5, the V gene TRBV15; 11 nucleotides agree with TRBD1. This CDR3 spans 16 amino acids. The germline gives CDR1 LNHNV, CDR2 YYDKDF (reference sequence). Trimming took 3 bases from V and 3 from J; bases not matched to a gene: 6.

The V call is TRBV7-9, the J call TRBJ2-1; 12 positions agree with TRBD2. Germline V gene data show CDR1 as SEHNR and CDR2 as FQNEAQ (reference sequence). CDR3 length: 16 amino acids. Trimming took 1 base from V and 9 from J; bases not matched to a gene: 7. The CDR3 DNA sequence: TGTGCCAGCAGCTTAGTTGGACTAGCGGGGCGGAGTGAGCAGTTCTTC. Its protein is CASSLVGLAGRSEQFF.

The chain is built from TRBV13 and TRBJ2-7, with 15 positions matching TRBD2. V trimming: 5 bases; J trimming: 2 bases; junction bases outside the gene matches: 10. The CDR3 has 18 amino acids. From germline, CDR1 is PRHDT and CDR2 FYEKMQ (reference sequence). CDR3 bases: TGTGCCAGCAGCCCCGGACTAGCGGGGGGGAGTTTCCCCTACGAGCAGTACTTC. As protein: CASSPGLAGGSFPYEQYF.

V and J are TRBV15 and TRBJ2-7, with a tentative D call TRBD1 (6 bases). This CDR3 region has 13 residues. CDR1 is LNHNV, CDR2 YYDKDF, per germline (reference sequence). Between the trimmed V and J ends, which lost 3 bases and 5 bases, there was a span of 11 bases. CDR3 sequence: CATSSRGTDEQYF. For the CDR3, the DNA is TGTGCCACCAGCAGCAGGGGCACAGACGAGCAGTACTTC.

The J gene is TRBJ1-2, the V gene TRBV5-8; maybe TRBD1 (5 bases). Trimming took 9 bases from V and 4 from J, leaving 28 bases between them. Germline values: CDR1 SGHTS, CDR2 YDEGEE. The CDR3 is made up of 17 amino acids. The CDR3 region is CATEPYRMDRRVYGYTF. CDR3 nucleotide sequence: TGTGCCACCGAACCTTACAGGATGGATCGACGGGTCTATGGCTACACCTTC.

The V call is TRBV5-1, the J call TRBJ2-1, with TRBD1 as a possible D gene (6 bases). Trimming removed 5 bases at V and 5 bases at J, with 14 bases between. Germline-derived CDR1 and CDR2 are SGHRS and YFSETQ. This CDR3 contains 14 residues. CDR3 in amino acids: CASRTRNRDNEQFF. The DNA of the CDR3 is TGCGCCAGCAGGACCCGAAACAGGGACAATGAGCAGTTCTTC.

J is TRBJ2-3 and V is TRBV4-3; the match to TRBD2 covers 13 bases. Germline CDR1 reads LGHNA; CDR2 reads YSLEER. This CDR3 contains 17 residues. V was pared by 1 base and J by 2 bases, with 3 bases of the junction left unmatched. The chain's CDR3 is CASSQGGLAGFTDTQYF. In DNA form, the CDR3 reads TGCGCCAGCAGCCAAGGGGGACTAGCGGGGTTCACAGATACGCAGTATTTT.

This sequence joins TRBV2 and TRBJ1-1; 7 nucleotides line up with TRBD1. The CDR3 totals 16 residues. Germline CDR1 and CDR2: SNHLY and FYNNEI. V was pared by 6 bases and J by 6 bases, with 16 bases of the junction left unmatched. The CDR3 loop is CASSASLPRGWPEAFF. In DNA form, the CDR3 reads TGTGCCAGCAGCGCTTCTTTACCCAGGGGGTGGCCTGAAGCTTTCTTT.

This sequence joins TRBV18 and TRBJ1-5; the D is unclear. Germline V gives CDR1 KGHSH, CDR2 LQKENI. Trimming pared 4 bases from V and 0 bases from J, leaving 10 bases between. This CDR3 region has 15 residues. The CDR3 loop is CASSLRNHSNQPQHF. The CDR3 DNA follows: TGTGCCAGCTCACTGAGGAACCATAGCAATCAGCCCCAGCATTTT.

Only one count was recorded for this clone. The chain uses TRBV6-1 and TRBJ2-1; D is possibly TRBD2 (6 bases). The germline V gene has CDR1 MNHNS and CDR2 SASEGT. Trimming pared 1 base from V and 5 bases from J, leaving 21 bases between. This CDR3 spans 18 amino acids. DNA for the CDR3: TGTGCCAGCAGTGAAGTTATGCAAGCTAGCGCATTGAACAATGAGCAGTTCTTC. It specifies CASSEVMQASALNNEQFF.

V and J are TRBV19 and TRBJ2-2, with TRBD2 matching over 9 bases. The CDR3 runs 17 residues. Unmatched junction bases numbered 13, after V lost 5 bases and J lost 6 bases. Germline CDR1 LNHDA, CDR2 SQIVND (reference sequence). For the CDR3, the DNA is TGTGCCAGTAGTCCCCGGACTAGCGCATACCCAGCCGGGGAGCTGTTTTTT. Its translation is CASSPRTSAYPAGELFF.

This chain links TRBV5-1 with TRBJ2-7; 10 nucleotides agree with TRBD1. The CDR3 covers 14 residues. Looked up from germline, CDR1 is SGHRS and CDR2 is YFSETQ. The V and J ends lost 4 bases and 7 bases, in that order; junction bases with no gene match: 8. The chain's CDR3 is CASSRTGGYEEQYF. In DNA form, the CDR3 reads TGCGCCAGCAGCCGGACAGGGGGATATGAAGAGCAGTACTTC.

This clone was seen a handful of times. This rearrangement joins TRBV4-1 to TRBJ2-1, with a weak D call TRBD2 (7 bases). V was pared by 0 bases and J by 4 bases, with 16 bases between. From germline, CDR1 is MGHRA and CDR2 YSYEKL. The CDR3 extends over 17 amino acids. CDR3 residues: CASSQEEGGTIYNEQFF. CDR3 DNA sequence: TGCGCCAGCAGCCAAGAGGAGGGGGGGACTATATACAATGAGCAGTTCTTC.

The DNA of the CDR3 is TGCGCCAGCAGCCCGACTAGCGGCGACTACAATGAGCAGTTCTTC. This gives the protein CASSPTSGDYNEQFF. V and J are TRBV4-3 and TRBJ2-1, with TRBD2 identical over 9 bases. There are 15 residues in the CDR3. Trimming took 4 bases from V and 3 from J; bases not matched to a gene: 4. CDR1 is LGHNA, CDR2 YSLEER, per germline.

The V gene is TRBV13, the J gene TRBJ2-3; D might be TRBD2 (7 bases). This CDR3 contains 18 residues. Per the germline V gene, CDR1 is PRHDT and CDR2 is FYEKMQ (reference sequence). Trimming stripped 3 bases from V and 2 bases from J, with 21 bases between. The CDR3 spells CASSLHVGGDHFTDTQYF. The CDR3 coding sequence is TGTGCCAGCAGCTTGCACGTAGGGGGGGACCATTTCACAGATACGCAGTATTTT. Supplemented by reference TRBV13 and TRBJ2-3, the full variable domain reads AAGVIQSPRHLIKEKRETATLKCYPIPRHDTVYWYQQGPGQDPQFLISFYEKMQSDKGSIPDRFSAQQFSDYHSELNMSSLELGDSALYFCASSLHVGGDHFTDTQYFGPGTRLTVL.

This chain connects TRBV14 to TRBJ2-1; 7 positions agree with TRBD2. CDR3 length: 14 residues. Trimming cost V 0 bases and J 15 bases; bases outside gene matches: 11. CDR1 is SGHDN, CDR2 FVKESK, per germline. In DNA, the CDR3 is TGTGCCAGCAGCCAAGAAGGCAGAGGGAGGGTGCGGTTCTTC. Its protein is CASSQEGRGRVRFF.

This chain links TRBV14 with TRBJ1-5; TRBD1 agrees at 7 bases. The V gene's germline CDR1 is SGHDN and CDR2 FVKESK. CDR3 length equals 15 residues. V trimming: 0 bases; J trimming: 3 bases; junction bases outside the gene matches: 2. CDR3 loop: CASSQEGQPNQPQHF. The CDR3 nucleotides are TGTGCCAGCAGCCAAGAGGGACAGCCCAATCAGCCCCAGCATTTT.

As concerns this clone: This same CDR3 is encoded by further DNA sequences in the sample. The rearrangement joins TRBV28 to TRBJ1-5; TRBD1 might be the D (5 bases). V lost 3 bases and J lost 0, with 9 bases in between. Germline assignment: CDR1 MDHEN and CDR2 SYDVKM. The CDR3 extends over 15 amino acids. The CDR3 loop reads CASSFGGYSNQPQHF. CDR3 nucleotides: TGTGCCAGCAGTTTTGGGGGGTATAGCAATCAGCCCCAGCATTTT.